This T cell receptor (beta chain) was identified in a study of blood T cell repertoires in COVID-19. Study context: Sites in the United States, Italy and Spain provided acute and convalescent COVID-19 samples.

As handled by the study authors: Amplification of reference gene primers was used by the study to estimate nucleated cell counts. Assay used: immunoSEQ multiplex PCR; TCRdb lists only in-frame clones, some missing. The DNA gave D and trimming, while V, J and clone size come from that table. Here the sample spans roughly 500,000 clones, approximately 88% being singletons. Enrollees, about 18 to 90 years old, lived in 24 US areas. Recovered participants had two consecutive negative NP/OP PCR tests, healthcare professional clearance, or symptom resolution. The table lists this clone with a few counts. This CDR3 comprises 15 residues. V lost 2 bases and J lost 7; bases outside the gene matches: 7. CDR1 and CDR2 (germline): LGHNT, FRNRAP.

The rearrangement uses TRBV12-5 and TRBJ1-5, with TRBD1 matching 8 bases. The source of this sequence is a woman between 40 and 55 years old who had recovered from COVID-19. The sequencing input was PBMCs or T cells enriched from blood (not recorded which). This chain's CDR3 is CASGLLDREGQPQHF. The CDR3 nucleotides are TGTGCTAGTGGTTTGCTGGACAGGGAGGGGCAGCCCCAGCATTTT.